Reported below is one T cell receptor (beta chain). The antigen is not known. In this CDR3 the conserved last residue, phenylalanine or tryptophan, is missing, so a read error is likely. The sample is drawn from a study of Graves' ophthalmopathy and Graves' hyperthyroidism. The sequenced template was RNA, covering the TCR beta CDR3 region. First-round RT-PCR employed HTBI primers, with a second-round multiplex PCR after it. Each CDR3 protein gets one entry after TCRdb re-called the multiplex PCR reads with MiXCR. The data hold over 15,000 distinct CDR3 sequences, with around 46% observed a single time. Notes on the study in general: The model flagged ophthalmopathy progression at more than 70% sensitivity and 72% to 80% specificity. In blood appeared most of the expanded thyroid clonotypes whose frequency exceeded 0.001.

Only newly diagnosed hyperthyroidism patients aged 18 to 65, with under 2 months' duration, were enrolled. The source material was peripheral blood. The origin of this receptor is a woman aged 40 to 50 with stable Graves' hyperthyroidism.

The CDR3 sequence: CASSGPSGNTQYL. DNA of the CDR3: TGTGCCAGCAGCGGCCCGTCGGGGAATACGCAGTATCTT. The chain couples TRBV9 to TRBJ2-3; tentative D call: TRBD2 (5 bases). CDR3 length equals 13 residues. Germline V gives CDR1 SGDLS, CDR2 YYNGEE. V was shortened by 3 bases and J by 7 bases, with 12 bases between the two germline ends.